A single sample is the source of the 23 T cell receptor beta chains below, sequenced in a study of beta chain features in type 1 diabetes. TCRB transcripts that were expressed got sequenced, as all of the isolated RNA had been reverse transcribed. Method: immunoSEQ multiplex PCR; TCRdb's copy keeps in-frame clones and lacks some. Here the sample spans 300,000 to 350,000 clones, under 8.5% being singletons. The specimen sequenced was central memory CD4+ T cells from blood. The receptors were gathered from a woman in her late teens or twenties in good health.

This clone occurred many times. The chain couples TRBV19 to TRBJ2-7, with D tentatively TRBD1 (5 bases). The CDR3 runs to 14 residues. V lost 3 bases to trimming and J lost 2 bases, with 11 bases between them. Germline CDR1 is LNHDA and CDR2 is SQIVND (reference sequence). CDR3 in DNA: TGTGCCAGTAGTATCGACAGTCCAACCTACGAGCAGTACTTC. Translation gives CASSIDSPTYEQYF.

This clone turned up a few times. An end of the junction does not agree with germline; a read error may underlie this. The chain uses TRBV20-1 and TRBJ2-7, with D possibly matching TRBD2 (5 bases). CDR1 DFQATT and CDR2 SNEGSKA come from the germline V gene (reference sequence). This CDR3 spans 11 amino acids. DNA of the CDR3: TGCAGCGCTAGGTCGGGGTTCGAGCAGTACTTC. It is translated as CSARSGFEQYF.

In this sample, this clone turned up a few times. Other DNA sequences from this sample encode an identical CDR3 as well. This chain joins TRBV5-4 and TRBJ2-1, with a tentative D call TRBD2 (6 bases). V lost 0 bases and J lost 0, with 10 bases in between. The CDR3 has 16 amino acids. The V gene's germline CDR1 is SGHNT and CDR2 YYREEE (reference sequence). The CDR3 DNA reads TGTGCCAGCAGCTTGGGAGGGAGGAGCTCCTACAATGAGCAGTTCTTC. Its translation is CASSLGGRSSYNEQFF.

The CDR3 bases are TGTGCCAGCAGCTTGGACAGAATTAGCTATGGCTACACCTTC. It codes for CASSLDRISYGYTF. The rearrangement joins TRBV5-6 to TRBJ1-2; no clear D. The CDR3 runs to 14 residues. Germline lookup yields CDR1 SGHDT and CDR2 YYEEEE. V was pared by 0 bases and J by 4 bases, with 10 bases between.

This clone was found many times. The rearrangement uses TRBV27 and TRBJ2-3; D is unclear. The CDR3 runs to 15 residues. Trimming took 6 bases from V and 4 from J, leaving 17 bases between them. From germline, CDR1 is MNHEY and CDR2 SMNVEV (reference sequence). In nucleotides, the CDR3 is TGTGCCAGCAGGGCCTTGGGAAGGTCTGCAGATACGCAGTATTTT. Protein product: CASRALGRSADTQYF.

The chain joins TRBV5-1 to TRBJ2-2; 15 nucleotides align to TRBD2. This CDR3 region has 17 residues. J lost 4 bases, V lost 1 base, and 2 bases had no gene match. Germline CDR1 is SGHRS and CDR2 is YFSETQ. The CDR3 region has the DNA TGCGCCAGCAGCTTGAGGGGACTAGCGGGAGGCACCGGGGAGCTGTTTTTT. This encodes CASSLRGLAGGTGELFF.

This clone showed up just a few times. The rearrangement uses TRBV29-1 and TRBJ2-3, with D possibly matching TRBD1 (5 bases). V was trimmed by 7 bases and J by 0 bases, leaving 11 bases between them. Germline lookup yields CDR1 SQVTM and CDR2 ANQGSEA. The CDR3 covers 13 residues. CDR3 sequence (DNA): TGCAGCGCCAGGGTCCTTAGCACAGATACGCAGTATTTT. This translates into CSARVLSTDTQYF.

The CDR3: CASSGRTEGYTF. In DNA, the CDR3 is TGTGCCAGCAGTGGCCGGACAGAGGGCTACACCTTC. The J gene is TRBJ1-2, the V gene TRBV6-5; a weak D match, TRBD1 (6 bases). The CDR3 sequence is 12 residues long. CDR1 and CDR2 from the germline V gene are MNHEY and SVGAGI. Trimming left V 5 bases short and J 8 bases short, with 12 bases between.

The rearrangement uses TRBV11-3 and TRBJ2-5, with D maybe TRBD1 (6 bases). This CDR3 has 16 amino acids. Germline V gene data show CDR1 as SGHNT and CDR2 as YENEEA. V lost 6 bases and J lost 4, with 21 bases in between. CDR3 amino acids: CASSPGNGRGPETQYF. DNA for the CDR3: TGTGCCAGCAGTCCTGGAAACGGCAGGGGACCAGAGACCCAGTACTTC.

This clone was recorded a few times. A junction end diverges from the germline sequence, so it may reflect a read error. The chain is built from TRBV2 and TRBJ1-2, with TRBD1 matching 10 bases. Germline CDR1 reads SNHLY; CDR2 reads FYNNEI. CDR3 length: 11 residues. The CDR3, as DNA: TGTGCCAGCAGTCGCGGACAGGGGGGTCGCTTC. Encoded protein: CASSRGQGGRF. The full variable domain, with the rest looked up from reference TRBV2 and TRBJ1-2, is EPEVTQTPSHQVTQMGQEVILRCVPISNHLYFYWYRQILGQKVEFLVSFYNNEISEKSEIFDDQFSVERPDGSNFTLKIRSTKLEDSAMYFCASSRGQGGRFGSGTRLTVV.

In DNA, the CDR3 is TGTGCCAGCTCACCACCAGCGACAACCTACGAGCAGTACTTC. Translated, it gives CASSPPATTYEQYF. The V and J genes are TRBV18 and TRBJ2-7; D uncertain. CDR3 length equals 14 residues. CDR1 and CDR2 from the germline V gene are KGHSH and LQKENI. V lost 0 bases, J lost 2 bases, and 8 bases lay in between.

Only a few counts were recorded for this clone. The chain is built from TRBV6-5 and TRBJ1-1; D is ambiguous. Germline CDR1 reads MNHEY; CDR2 reads SVGAGI. The CDR3 is 12 amino acids. V was shortened by 0 bases and J by 8 bases, with 7 bases between the two germline ends. The CDR3 bases are TGTGCCAGCAGTTACTCGGGCAGGGAAGCTTTCTTT. Translation: CASSYSGREAFF.

The genes are TRBV7-9 and TRBJ2-1; D uncertain. This CDR3 has 16 residues. V lost 4 bases and J lost 4, with 17 bases in between. Germline V lookup: CDR1 SEHNR, CDR2 FQNEAQ (reference sequence). The CDR3 spells CASSSVVARNYNEQFF. The CDR3 nucleotides are TGTGCCAGCAGCTCAGTAGTCGCCCGAAATTACAATGAGCAGTTCTTC.

The chain recombines TRBV29-1 with TRBJ1-2; 10 positions match TRBD1. The V and J ends lost 7 bases and 11 bases, in that order; junction bases with no gene match: 13. Germline CDR1 and CDR2: SQVTM and ANQGSEA. The length of the CDR3 is 13 residues. CDR3 sequence (DNA): TGCAGCGCAAGACAGGGGGCCAACTGGGGATACACCTTC. This encodes CSARQGANWGYTF.

This clone was detected a few times. A much more abundant neighbour one base away suggests this may be a read error. The J gene is TRBJ2-3, the V gene TRBV5-8; TRBD1 agrees at 7 bases. CDR1 SGHTS and CDR2 YDEGEE come from the germline V gene. The length of the CDR3 is 14 residues. The CDR3 reads CASSQGQGTDTQYF. In DNA form, the CDR3 reads TGCGCCAGCAGCCAAGGACAGGGCACAGATACGCAGTATTTT.

CDR3 in DNA: TGTGCCAGCAGTGAATATGGTAGCGGGATGGTTCGCGATACGCAGTATTTT. Translated, it gives CASSEYGSGMVRDTQYF. The chain is built from TRBV2 and TRBJ2-3; TRBD2 aligns across 8 bases. V dropped 2 bases and J dropped 6; count of bases not matched to a gene: 13. The CDR3 length is 17 residues. Germline V gene sequence: CDR1 SNHLY, CDR2 FYNNEI.

The CDR3 DNA sequence: TGTGCCAGCAGCTTAGGGGCAGGTCCCAACATTCAGTACTTC. The encoded protein is CASSLGAGPNIQYF. J is TRBJ2-4 and V is TRBV7-8; D ambiguous. Germline lookup yields CDR1 SGHVS and CDR2 FQNEAQ. The CDR3 spans 14 residues. Trimming removed 1 base at V and 7 bases at J, with 11 bases between. The complete variable domain, with remaining parts taken from reference TRBV7-8 and TRBJ2-4, reads GAGVSQSPRYKVAKRGQDVALRCDPISGHVSLFWYQQALGQGPEFLTYFQNEAQLDKSGLPSDRFFAERPEGSVSTLKIQRTQQEDSAVYLCASSLGAGPNIQYFGAGTRLSVL.

The sample holds many counts of this clone. The chain carries TRBV18 and TRBJ1-1; the match to TRBD1 covers 9 bases. The V gene's germline CDR1 is KGHSH and CDR2 LQKENI. The CDR3 extends over 16 amino acids. Germline trimming cut 2 bases from V and 5 bases from J; bases unmatched to any gene: 9. The chain's CDR3 is CASSPFVGQGETEAFF. CDR3 sequence (DNA): TGTGCCAGCTCACCATTCGTGGGACAGGGAGAAACTGAAGCTTTCTTT.

The chain uses TRBV7-9 and TRBJ2-1, with D perhaps TRBD2 (6 bases). Germline V lookup: CDR1 SEHNR, CDR2 FQNEAQ (reference sequence). Trimming stripped 4 bases from V and 6 bases from J, with 19 bases between. The CDR3 is 16 residues long. In DNA form, the CDR3 reads TGTGCCAGCAGCTCCATAGCGGACCCGGTTGTCAATGAGCAGTTCTTC. Encoded protein: CASSSIADPVVNEQFF.

About this clone itself: This could be a read error, since a much larger clone is one nucleotide away. The V call is TRBV11-1, the J call TRBJ2-1; D gene ambiguous. Germline assignment: CDR1 SGHAT and CDR2 FQDESV (reference sequence). The V end was cut by 2 bases, the J end by 5 bases, with 1 base between. There are 11 residues in the CDR3. For the CDR3, the DNA is TGTGCCAGCAGCTTAAACAATGAGCAGTTCTTC. Its translation: CASSLNNEQFF.

The chain carries TRBV9 and TRBJ2-5; no clear D gene. The CDR3 has 14 amino acids. Germline CDR1 and CDR2: SGDLS and YYNGEE. V was cut by 0 bases and J by 1 base, with 7 bases left in between. For the CDR3, the DNA is TGTGCCAGCAGCGTAGCGTTAGCCCAAGAGACCCAGTACTTC. Translation gives CASSVALAQETQYF.

The V gene is TRBV28, the J gene TRBJ1-1, with D hard to call. The CDR3 consists of 12 residues. Looked up from germline, CDR1 is MDHEN and CDR2 is SYDVKM. V dropped 4 bases and J dropped 4 bases, with 7 bases sitting between them. The CDR3 nucleotides are TGTGCCAGCAGTTGGGGTACCACTGAAGCTTTCTTT. Its translation is CASSWGTTEAFF. The whole variable domain, filled in from reference TRBV28 and TRBJ1-1, reads DVKVTQSSRYLVKRTGEKVFLECVQDMDHENMFWYRQDPGLGLRLIYFSYDVKMKEKGDIPEGYSVSREKKERFSLILESASTNQTSMYLCASSWGTTEAFFGQGTRLTVV.

This clone was recorded many times. The gene calls are TRBV5-4 and TRBJ2-5, with a possible D match to TRBD1 (5 bases). This CDR3 has 13 amino acids. Per the germline V gene, CDR1 is SGHNT and CDR2 is YYREEE (reference sequence). The V end was cut by 3 bases, the J end by 5 bases, with 11 bases between. The CDR3 sequence: CASSSREGETQYF. In DNA, the CDR3 is TGTGCCAGCAGCTCCAGGGAAGGGGAGACCCAGTACTTC.